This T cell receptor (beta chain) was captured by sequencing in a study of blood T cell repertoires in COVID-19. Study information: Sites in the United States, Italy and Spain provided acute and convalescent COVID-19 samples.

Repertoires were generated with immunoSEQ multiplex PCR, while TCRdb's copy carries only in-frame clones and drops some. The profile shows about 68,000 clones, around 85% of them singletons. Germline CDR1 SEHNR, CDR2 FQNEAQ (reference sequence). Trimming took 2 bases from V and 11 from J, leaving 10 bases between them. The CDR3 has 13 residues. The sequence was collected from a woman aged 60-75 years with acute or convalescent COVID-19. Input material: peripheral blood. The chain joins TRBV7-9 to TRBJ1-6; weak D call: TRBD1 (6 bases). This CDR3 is CASSLNRDPPLHF. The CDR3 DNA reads TGTGCCAGCAGCTTAAACAGGGATCCACCCCTCCACTTT.